The 31 T cell receptor beta chains given below trace back to one sample, sequenced in a study of cytomegalovirus exposure and HLA in healthy donors. Measured with immunoSEQ multiplex PCR; TCRdb has only the in-frame clones, and not every one. The sample has roughly 79,000 clones; 85% to 95% are singletons. Material: PBMCs. These receptors were obtained from a man aged 18 to 29 in good health and CMV-seronegative.

This chain uses TRBV7-9 with TRBJ1-1; 10 bases map to TRBD1. Trimming removed 6 bases from V and 1 base from J; junction bases left unmatched: 5. Germline loops: CDR1 SEHNR, CDR2 FQNEAQ (reference sequence). This CDR3 has 15 residues. CDR3 coding DNA: TGTGCCAGCAGGGGACAGGGGCAGAAGAACACTGAAGCTTTCTTT. Residues: CASRGQGQKNTEAFF.

The rearrangement links TRBV5-1 to TRBJ1-1; 7 bases fit TRBD1. Germline CDR1 and CDR2: SGHRS and YFSETQ. CDR3 length: 14 amino acids. The V segment lost 4 bases and the J segment 3 bases; nucleotides outside the gene matches: 6. In nucleotides, the CDR3 is TGCGCCAGCAGCCAATCAGGGGGATACACTGAAGCTTTCTTT. It is translated as CASSQSGGYTEAFF.

V and J are TRBV19 and TRBJ2-3; TRBD2 aligns across 10 bases. Germline CDR1 reads LNHDA; CDR2 reads SQIVND (reference sequence). The CDR3 spans 16 residues. V lost 6 bases to trimming and J lost 4 bases; unmatched junction nucleotides: 10. The CDR3 nucleotides are TGTGCCAGTAGGTACGCTAGCGGGAGCCGGCCAGATACGCAGTATTTT. Translating gives CASRYASGSRPDTQYF.

This chain links TRBV30 with TRBJ1-1; 8 positions agree with TRBD1. J was trimmed by 4 bases and V by 5 bases; bases with no gene match: 12. The CDR3 covers 15 residues. Germline-derived CDR1 and CDR2 are GTSNPN and SVGIG (reference sequence). CDR3 DNA sequence: TGTGCCTGGGACAGGGGAAGAAAATGGGTCACTGAAGCTTTCTTT. This codes for CAWDRGRKWVTEAFF.

DNA of the CDR3: TGTGCCAGCAGCCATACTAGCGGATCCTCCTACGAGCAGTACTTC. Translated: CASSHTSGSSYEQYF. The V and J genes are TRBV28 and TRBJ2-7; 8 positions match TRBD2. CDR1 MDHEN and CDR2 SYDVKM come from the germline V gene. The V and J ends lost 6 bases and 0 bases, in that order; junction bases with no gene match: 7. The CDR3 spans 15 residues.

The chain joins TRBV2 to TRBJ1-2, with a tentative D call TRBD1 (5 bases). Trimming left V 5 bases short and J 2 bases short, with 12 bases between. The CDR3 totals 14 residues. Germline CDR1 SNHLY, CDR2 FYNNEI. The CDR3 bases are TGTGCCAGCAGTATTCAGGGTATCAACTATGGCTACACCTTC. This codes for CASSIQGINYGYTF.

The genes are TRBV7-2 and TRBJ2-7; unclear D gene. Trimming removed 0 bases at V and 3 bases at J, with 9 bases between. The CDR3 length is 14 residues. Looked up from germline, CDR1 is SGHTA and CDR2 is FQGNSA. CDR3: CASSLANPFYEQYF. DNA of the CDR3: TGTGCCAGCAGCTTAGCAAATCCGTTCTACGAGCAGTACTTC. Full variable domain (remainder filled in from reference TRBV7-2 and TRBJ2-7): GAGVSQSPSNKVTEKGKDVELRCDPISGHTALYWYRQSLGQGLEFLIYFQGNSAPDKSGLPSDRFSAERTGGSVSTLTIQRTQQEDSAVYLCASSLANPFYEQYFGPGTRLTVT.

The V call is TRBV5-6, the J call TRBJ2-5, with 9 bases matching TRBD1. Trimming took 2 bases from V and 4 from J; bases not matched to a gene: 6. The length of the CDR3 is 15 residues. From germline, CDR1 is SGHDT and CDR2 YYEEEE. CDR3 in amino acids: CASSFLGQGLETQYF. CDR3 nucleotide sequence: TGTGCCAGCAGCTTCTTGGGACAGGGTTTAGAGACCCAGTACTTC. The variable domain in full, with the rest retrieved from reference TRBV5-6 and TRBJ2-5, is DAGVTQSPTHLIKTRGQQVTLRCSPKSGHDTVSWYQQALGQGPQFIFQYYEEEERQRGNFPDRFSGHQFPNYSSELNVNALLLGDSALYLCASSFLGQGLETQYFGPGTRLLVL.

Only one count was recorded for this clone. V usage is TRBV6-5 and J usage is TRBJ1-6, with no clear D. The CDR3 consists of 13 residues. CDR1 and CDR2 from the germline V gene are MNHEY and SVGAGI. V was pared by 2 bases and J by 10 bases, with 9 bases between. The CDR3 loop is CASSYAGSSPLHF. CDR3 in DNA: TGTGCCAGCAGTTACGCGGGTTCCTCACCCCTCCACTTT.

The CDR3 DNA reads as TGTGCCAGCAGTGAATTATCCGGGTCTGGGGCCAACGTCCTGACTTTC. Residues: CASSELSGSGANVLTF. This chain links TRBV6-1 with TRBJ2-6, with D unresolved. CDR3 length equals 16 residues. V was trimmed by 2 bases and J by 1 base, leaving 9 bases between them. Germline V gene data show CDR1 as MNHNS and CDR2 as SASEGT.

The gene calls are TRBV27 and TRBJ1-1, with D tentatively TRBD1 (5 bases). Germline V gives CDR1 MNHEY, CDR2 SMNVEV (reference sequence). The CDR3 is made up of 16 amino acids. The V gene lost 0 bases and the J gene lost 1 base, with 12 bases spanning the gap. CDR3 DNA sequence: TGTGCCAGCAGTTTATCGAGACAGCTCACGAACACTGAAGCTTTCTTT. Translating it yields CASSLSRQLTNTEAFF.

This chain joins TRBV5-6 and TRBJ1-3; no clear D gene. The CDR3 consists of 15 residues. Trimming cost V 2 bases and J 3 bases, with 12 bases left between them. Germline CDR1 reads SGHDT; CDR2 reads YYEEEE. In DNA, the CDR3 is TGTGCCAGCAGCTTCATGGGTCGGGGTGGAAACACCATATATTTT. Protein sequence: CASSFMGRGGNTIYF. The full variable domain, its missing parts supplied by reference TRBV5-6 and TRBJ1-3, is DAGVTQSPTHLIKTRGQQVTLRCSPKSGHDTVSWYQQALGQGPQFIFQYYEEEERQRGNFPDRFSGHQFPNYSSELNVNALLLGDSALYLCASSFMGRGGNTIYFGEGSWLTVV.

The chain has TRBV27 and TRBJ1-2; TRBD1 is a possible D gene (6 bases). This CDR3 contains 14 residues. V was trimmed by 3 bases and J by 3 bases, leaving 11 bases between them. Germline V gives CDR1 MNHEY, CDR2 SMNVEV (reference sequence). DNA for the CDR3: TGTGCCAGCAGTTTTCAGGGGAAGGACTATGGCTACACCTTC. Protein: CASSFQGKDYGYTF.

The chain recombines TRBV10-3 with TRBJ2-4, with 7 bases fitting TRBD1. V trimming: 0 bases; J trimming: 5 bases; junction bases outside the gene matches: 4. Germline V gene lookup returns CDR1 ENHRY and CDR2 SYGVKD. CDR3 length: 15 amino acids. The CDR3 spells CAISESTGNENIQYF. CDR3 in DNA: TGTGCCATCAGTGAGTCGACAGGGAACGAAAACATTCAGTACTTC.

In this sample, this clone turned up once. The rearrangement uses TRBV29-1 and TRBJ2-1, with 8 bases aligning to TRBD2. Germline trimming cut 7 bases from V and 7 bases from J; bases unmatched to any gene: 12. Germline lookup yields CDR1 SQVTM and CDR2 ANQGSEA. The CDR3 spans 14 residues. CDR3 sequence reads: CSGGQAGVTNEQFF. The CDR3 bases are TGCAGCGGTGGTCAAGCGGGAGTTACTAATGAGCAGTTCTTC.

The chain links TRBV7-8 to TRBJ2-7; TRBD2 matches 9 bases. Looked up from germline, CDR1 is SGHVS and CDR2 is FQNEAQ. This CDR3 spans 15 amino acids. V shed 3 bases, J shed 4 bases, and the junction held 7 bases outside the gene matches. CDR3 nucleotide sequence: TGTGCCAGCAGCTTGGCGGGGGGGAAGGGGTACGAGCAGTACTTC. Translated: CASSLAGGKGYEQYF.

The gene calls are TRBV5-4 and TRBJ1-2; D is possibly TRBD1 (6 bases). The germline gives CDR1 SGHNT, CDR2 YYREEE (reference sequence). With 10 bases removed from V and 2 bases from J, the gap between germline ends came to 15 bases. This CDR3 region has 13 residues. CDR3 nucleotide sequence: TGTGCCGGCGGCACAGGGCAGAACTATGGCTACACCTTC. Encoded protein: CAGGTGQNYGYTF.

The chain couples TRBV29-1 to TRBJ2-1; 9 bases are a match to TRBD2. This CDR3 comprises 16 residues. The V segment lost 4 bases and the J segment 4 bases; nucleotides outside the gene matches: 11. Germline V gene lookup returns CDR1 SQVTM and CDR2 ANQGSEA. The CDR3 is CSVAAGWSGGYNEQFF. Here the CDR3 DNA reads TGCAGCGTTGCGGCAGGGTGGAGCGGGGGGTACAATGAGCAGTTCTTC.

The chain has TRBV9 and TRBJ1-2; D is ambiguous. From germline, CDR1 is SGDLS and CDR2 YYNGEE. Between the trimmed V and J ends, which lost 1 base and 8 bases, there was a span of 15 bases. The CDR3 loop spans 14 amino acids. The CDR3 spells CASSVTREGGGYTF. CDR3 DNA sequence: TGTGCCAGCAGCGTAACGCGGGAGGGTGGCGGCTACACCTTC.

This chain connects TRBV27 to TRBJ2-7; the match to TRBD1 covers 12 bases. Trimming took 8 bases from V and 1 from J; bases not matched to a gene: 6. This CDR3 comprises 15 residues. Germline CDR1 MNHEY, CDR2 SMNVEV (reference sequence). CDR3 bases: TGTGCCAGCCTGGGACAGGGGGCTCCGTCCTACGAGCAGTACTTC. Translated, it gives CASLGQGAPSYEQYF.

The chain is built from TRBV5-1 and TRBJ1-4; D is perhaps TRBD1 (5 bases). In germline, CDR1 is SGHRS, CDR2 YFSETQ. The CDR3 runs 14 residues. V lost 6 bases, J lost 8 bases, and 17 bases lay in between. Here the CDR3 reads CASTRPGHAEKLFF. CDR3 bases: TGCGCCAGCACCCGTCCAGGACACGCAGAAAAACTGTTTTTT.

The V call is TRBV5-1, the J call TRBJ1-2; 9 positions agree with TRBD1. The CDR3 covers 14 residues. The V and J ends lost 4 bases and 7 bases, in that order; junction bases with no gene match: 8. Germline loops: CDR1 SGHRS, CDR2 YFSETQ. Here the CDR3 DNA reads TGCGCCAGCAGCCCGGGACAGGGTATCTTTGGCTACACCTTC. This translates into CASSPGQGIFGYTF.

The chain joins TRBV6-1 to TRBJ2-2, with D tentatively TRBD1 (6 bases). The germline V gene encodes CDR1 MNHNS and CDR2 SASEGT. CDR3 length: 16 amino acids. Trimming shortened V by 2 bases and J by 3 bases, and 13 bases separated the two germline ends. The CDR3: CASSEWQGTYTGELFF. The CDR3 region has the DNA TGTGCCAGCAGTGAATGGCAGGGGACGTACACCGGGGAGCTGTTTTTT.

This chain connects TRBV28 to TRBJ1-5; the match to TRBD1 covers 8 bases. The CDR3 runs 13 residues. V lost 2 bases and J lost 7; bases outside the gene matches: 1. Germline V gives CDR1 MDHEN, CDR2 SYDVKM. The CDR3: CASSLGQGQPQHF. CDR3 in DNA: TGTGCCAGCAGTTTAGGACAGGGCCAGCCCCAGCATTTT.

This chain joins TRBV20-1 and TRBJ2-7; D ambiguous. V shed 6 bases and J shed 6 bases, with 9 bases lying between them. Germline-derived CDR1 and CDR2 are DFQATT and SNEGSKA (reference sequence). The CDR3 runs to 10 residues. DNA for the CDR3: TGCAGTGCCGGTCCCCTCGAGCAGTACTTC. Encoded protein: CSAGPLEQYF.

This chain connects TRBV10-3 to TRBJ2-7; a weak D match, TRBD2 (6 bases). Germline V CDR1 and CDR2: ENHRY, SYGVKD. The CDR3 extends over 18 amino acids. Trimming shortened V by 2 bases and J by 0 bases, and 20 bases separated the two germline ends. DNA of the CDR3: TGTGCCATCAGTGAGCCGAAGAGGCTAGCGACCAACTCCTACGAGCAGTACTTC. Translation: CAISEPKRLATNSYEQYF.

The rearrangement links TRBV5-6 to TRBJ2-1; D uncertain. CDR3 length: 15 amino acids. Trimming pared 2 bases from V and 0 bases from J, leaving 9 bases between. Looked up from germline, CDR1 is SGHDT and CDR2 is YYEEEE. The CDR3 DNA sequence: TGTGCCAGCAGCTTCATCACGAGCTCCTACAATGAGCAGTTCTTC. Translating it yields CASSFITSSYNEQFF.

J is TRBJ1-4 and V is TRBV4-1; the match to TRBD1 covers 12 bases. The V segment lost 4 bases and the J segment 3 bases; nucleotides outside the gene matches: 9. The CDR3 sequence is 18 residues long. CDR1 MGHRA and CDR2 YSYEKL come from the germline V gene. CDR3 amino acids: CASSLRGTGGAANEKLFF. The CDR3, as DNA: TGCGCCAGCAGCCTACGCGGGACAGGGGGCGCAGCTAATGAAAAACTGTTTTTT.

The chain couples TRBV5-8 to TRBJ1-1, with 7 bases fitting TRBD1. Germline V CDR1 and CDR2: SGHTS, YDEGEE. J was trimmed by 2 bases and V by 9 bases; bases with no gene match: 10. The CDR3 contains 14 residues. The CDR3 sequence is CAIITGTVNTEAFF. In nucleotides, the CDR3 is TGTGCCATAATCACCGGGACAGTAAACACTGAAGCTTTCTTT.

This chain connects TRBV5-1 to TRBJ2-1; 7 bases map to TRBD1. This CDR3 has 12 residues. The trim removed 4 bases at V and 14 bases at J, leaving 9 bases unmatched. Per germline, CDR1 SGHRS and CDR2 YFSETQ. In DNA form, the CDR3 reads TGCGCCAGCAGCACAGCAGGGGGAGAGGAGTTCTTC. Protein sequence: CASSTAGGEEFF. Using reference TRBV5-1 and TRBJ2-1 for the parts outside the CDR3, the full variable domain is KAGVTQTPRYLIKTRGQQVTLSCSPISGHRSVSWYQQTPGQGLQFLFEYFSETQRNKGNFPGRFSGRQFSNSRSEMNVSTLELGDSALYLCASSTAGGEEFFGPGTRLTVL.

This chain connects TRBV7-9 to TRBJ1-1; D is ambiguous. The CDR3 loop spans 15 amino acids. The germline CDR1 and CDR2 sequences are SEHNR and FQNEAQ (reference sequence). V shed 3 bases and J shed 5 bases, with 16 bases lying between them. CDR3 region: CASSLREGRGTEAFF. The CDR3 coding sequence is TGTGCCAGCAGCTTGAGAGAGGGCCGAGGTACTGAAGCTTTCTTT.